Presented here are 15 T cell receptor beta chains from one specimen sequenced in a study of spatial heterogeneity in lung cancer. TCRdb ran MiXCR on the 5' RACE reads and lists one entry per CDR3 protein. The sample holds around 110,000 distinct CDR3 sequences, 10% to 15% seen once. Time point denoted: blood at routine non-recurrence follow-up after resection. In each case, whole RNA from tumor, nontumor lung or frozen PBMC was sequenced unsorted. Sequenced material: PBMCs, taken at follow-up. Receptors were obtained from a male donor with early-stage non-small cell lung cancer.

The CDR3 DNA reads TGTGCCATCAGTGAGTCGGGCGTATTGACTAATGAAAAACTGTTTTTT. Protein sequence: CAISESGVLTNEKLFF. The chain uses TRBV10-3 and TRBJ1-4; D unresolved. The V gene lost 0 bases and the J gene lost 2 bases, with 10 bases spanning the gap. The CDR3 consists of 16 residues. Germline-derived CDR1 and CDR2 are ENHRY and SYGVKD.

This clonotype occurred many times. V gene TRBV20-1 combines with J gene TRBJ2-7, with 8 bases lining up with TRBD2. The CDR3 sequence is 14 residues long. The V gene end was trimmed by 1 base and the J gene end by 5 bases; junction bases not matched to a gene: 7. The germline gives CDR1 DFQATT, CDR2 SNEGSKA (reference sequence). This CDR3 reads CSARVRGAPDEQYF. The CDR3 region has the DNA TGCAGTGCTAGAGTGCGGGGGGCGCCGGACGAGCAGTACTTC.

In its sample, this clonotype ranks as medium-sized (0.01 to 0.1%). V gene TRBV29-1 combines with J gene TRBJ1-1; 8 nucleotides match TRBD1. This CDR3 region has 14 residues. Germline values: CDR1 SQVTM, CDR2 ANQGSEA. Trimming cost V 3 bases and J 0 bases; bases outside gene matches: 3. In DNA form, the CDR3 reads TGCAGCGTTGAGGGGGGACAGGTGAACACTGAAGCTTTCTTT. As protein: CSVEGGQVNTEAFF.

This clonotype turned up a few times. The chain couples TRBV4-3 to TRBJ1-6, with D unclear. The V end lost 0 bases, the J end lost 4 bases, and 7 bases lay between the germline ends. CDR1 and CDR2 (germline): LGHNA, YSLEER. This CDR3 has 15 amino acids. The CDR3 coding sequence is TGCGCCAGCAGCCAAGATACGACTTATAATTCACCCCTCCACTTT. This encodes CASSQDTTYNSPLHF.

The rearrangement joins TRBV11-2 to TRBJ2-3; D is possibly TRBD1 (6 bases). This CDR3 is 15 amino acids long. The V and J ends lost 1 base and 3 bases respectively, with 11 bases between them. Germline loops: CDR1 SGHAT, CDR2 FQNNGV. The CDR3 loop reads CASSLGAGETDTQYF. The CDR3 nucleotides read TGTGCCAGCAGCTTAGGAGCAGGGGAAACAGATACGCAGTATTTT.

The chain is built from TRBV5-4 and TRBJ2-7; 9 bases map to TRBD1. Trimming removed 4 bases from V and 4 bases from J; junction bases left unmatched: 6. CDR3 length equals 14 residues. Germline assignment: CDR1 SGHNT and CDR2 YYREEE (reference sequence). The CDR3 DNA reads TGTGCCAGCAGCCCGGACAGGGGAAGGTACGAGCAGTACTTC. Translating gives CASSPDRGRYEQYF.

The rearrangement joins TRBV7-8 to TRBJ1-3; D gene uncertain. V lost 2 bases and J lost 7, with 18 bases in between. This CDR3 comprises 16 residues. Germline V gives CDR1 SGHVS, CDR2 FQNEAQ. The CDR3, as DNA: TGTGCCAGCAGCTTAAGCATTTGGAGATCTTCGAACACCATATATTTT. This translates into CASSLSIWRSSNTIYF.

This clonotype was seen a handful of times. This chain connects TRBV5-1 to TRBJ2-5; TRBD1 aligns across 7 bases. Germline V gene sequence: CDR1 SGHRS, CDR2 YFSETQ. This CDR3 has 16 residues. The junction had 6 bases not matched to a gene; V was cut back by 0 bases and J by 1 base. The CDR3 DNA reads TGCGCCAGCAGCTTGGGACCACAGGGGACCCAAGAGACCCAGTACTTC. Residues: CASSLGPQGTQETQYF.

V gene TRBV20-1 combines with J gene TRBJ2-1, with TRBD2 as a possible D gene (7 bases). The CDR3 consists of 14 residues. V was cut by 1 base and J by 6 bases, with 13 bases left in between. CDR1 and CDR2 (germline): DFQATT, SNEGSKA (reference sequence). In DNA, the CDR3 is TGCAGTGCTAGAGCAAACAGGGAGGGCAATGAGCAGTTCTTC. Translation gives CSARANREGNEQFF.

V gene TRBV3-1 combines with J gene TRBJ2-1, with TRBD2 matching over 9 bases. Trimming removed 1 base from V and 2 bases from J; junction bases left unmatched: 0. Germline V gene lookup returns CDR1 LGHDT and CDR2 YNNKEL (reference sequence). This CDR3 is built from 15 residues. CDR3 protein: CASSQGLAAYNEQFF. CDR3 DNA sequence: TGTGCCAGCAGCCAAGGACTAGCGGCCTACAATGAGCAGTTCTTC.

There are many counts of this clonotype. The genes are TRBV12-3 or TRBV12-4 and TRBJ1-6; 8 nucleotides line up with TRBD1. This CDR3 spans 13 amino acids. Trimming took 7 bases from V and 14 from J; bases not matched to a gene: 10. CDR3 sequence: CASTPAGTGTLHF. DNA for the CDR3: TGTGCCAGCACTCCAGCGGGGACAGGCACCCTCCACTTT.

In its sample, this clonotype was seen a few times. The V gene is TRBV16, the J gene TRBJ2-7; TRBD1 agrees at 9 bases. The CDR3 has 13 amino acids. Trimming took 2 bases from V and 5 from J; bases not matched to a gene: 1. CDR1 and CDR2 (germline): KGHSY, FQNENV. CDR3: CASSQRQGDEQYF. In DNA, the CDR3 is TGTGCCAGCAGCCAAAGACAGGGGGACGAGCAGTACTTC.

This clonotype was observed many times. This chain joins TRBV20-1 and TRBJ2-7; D possibly corresponds to TRBD1 (6 bases). Deletions cut 6 bases from V and 4 bases from J, with 13 bases between. The CDR3 sequence is 12 residues long. The germline gives CDR1 DFQATT, CDR2 SNEGSKA (reference sequence). The CDR3 DNA reads TGCAGTGCCATCGGACAGCAGTACGAGCAGTACTTC. Protein product: CSAIGQQYEQYF.

V and J are TRBV6-6 and TRBJ1-6; no definite D call. Germline V lookup: CDR1 MNHNY, CDR2 SVGAGI (reference sequence). The CDR3 sequence is 17 residues long. V was cut by 0 bases and J by 4 bases, with 13 bases left in between. CDR3: CASSYSLGRRYNSPLHF. CDR3 coding DNA: TGTGCCAGCAGTTACTCTCTAGGGAGGCGGTATAATTCACCCCTCCACTTT.

This clonotype was seen at least ten times. The chain is built from TRBV29-1 and TRBJ1-2; TRBD1 aligns across 8 bases. The CDR3 totals 14 residues. CDR1 SQVTM and CDR2 ANQGSEA come from the germline V gene. With 0 bases clipped from V and 6 bases from J, the junction kept 6 bases outside the gene matches. Here the CDR3 reads CSVEDRDRRNGYTF. The CDR3 region has the DNA TGCAGCGTTGAAGATCGGGACAGGAGAAATGGCTACACCTTC.